Listed below are T cell receptor beta chains from one sample, sequenced in a study of blood T cell repertoires in COVID-19. Profiled with immunoSEQ multiplex PCR; TCRdb holds only in-frame clones, not every one. The data contain approximately 35,000 clones, 70% to 85% of them seen just once; the ten biggest clones take up roughly 15%. What was sequenced was peripheral blood. The receptors were gathered from a human donor in a cohort sampled during active COVID-19. Each CDR3 is given without its conserved first and last residue.

v_call	j_call	cdr3_aa
TRBV5-1	TRBJ1-5	ASSEGQGGNQPQH
TRBV7-2	TRBJ1-2	ASSLAGTAAGYT
TRBV5-1	TRBJ1-5	ASSLVGGSNQPQH
TRBV11-2	TRBJ2-2	ASSVWSSGNTGELF
TRBV6-5	TRBJ1-6	ASTPNRVNSPLH
TRBV5-1	TRBJ2-7	ASSLALQGYEQY
TRBV18	TRBJ2-7	ASSPSGGTAYEQY
TRBV5-4	TRBJ1-2	ASSPDSVELGYT
TRBV5-3	TRBJ1-4	ARSTERNDEKLF
TRBV6-5	TRBJ2-7	ASSPTRQDHYEQY
TRBV7-9	TRBJ1-1	ASSPPGGARNTEAF
TRBV19	TRBJ1-5	ASSKGQGLEPQH
TRBV29-1	TRBJ2-3	SVETGVAGGPDTQY
TRBV4-3	TRBJ1-5	ASSPTAGARPQH
TRBV2	TRBJ1-2	ASSLSLVYGYT
TRBV28	TRBJ2-3	ASSLGTRRDTQY
TRBV10-3	TRBJ1-5	ATGMGGNQPQH
TRBV7-9	TRBJ2-1	ASSLVPGLERYNEQF
TRBV5-6	TRBJ2-5	ASSLDKLIFQETQY
TRBV6-4	TRBJ2-1	ARPGGTKNEQF
TRBV4-1	TRBJ1-6	ASSPRDRDNSPLH
TRBV5-1	TRBJ1-6	ASRPAYRGNTGNSPLH
TRBV10-1	TRBJ1-2	ASSRDRGKGYT
TRBV14	TRBJ1-1	ASSQWANTEAF
TRBV5-1	TRBJ2-6	ASSLWGAGANVLT
TRBV3-1/TRBV3-2	TRBJ2-1	ASSQGGDEQF
TRBV3-1/TRBV3-2	TRBJ1-5	ASSQGQGANQPQH
TRBV19	TRBJ1-2	ASSDTGSDYGYT
TRBV18	TRBJ1-5	ASSPLGSLNQPQH
TRBV6-1	TRBJ1-1	ASSESGGNTEAF
TRBV10-2	TRBJ2-5	ASRQGGETQY
TRBV6-5	TRBJ1-2	ASRHATGAGGYT
TRBV4-3	TRBJ1-5	ASSQVVGDNQPQH
TRBV18	TRBJ1-4	ASSPGRTNEKLF
TRBV5-1	TRBJ2-3	ASSLIGGQGSDTQY
TRBV25-1	TRBJ2-7	ASSSGYEQY
TRBV9	TRBJ2-1	ASSVSLAGPSSYNEQF
TRBV14	TRBJ2-5	ASSPRRSPGETQY
TRBV6-5	TRBJ2-7	ASSYSGSHHEQY
TRBV7-9	TRBJ1-2	ASSPPGQSNYGYT
TRBV11-2	TRBJ2-2	ASSSGTVNTGELF
TRBV5-6	TRBJ1-2	ASIIDRQGSAGYT
TRBV19	TRBJ2-5	ASSIVLLAGTQETQY
TRBV19	TRBJ1-5	ASSIVVSRSNQPQH
TRBV27	TRBJ1-2	ASRPTGGGRGYT
TRBV7-9	TRBJ1-4	ASSPGTGYEKLF
TRBV7-9	TRBJ1-6	ASSLLGQGNSPLH
TRBV7-9	TRBJ1-4	ASSRDRGEKLF
TRBV19	TRBJ2-2	ASSDQGNTGELF
TRBV27	TRBJ1-2	ASSLKGGYGYT
TRBV12-5	TRBJ2-2	ASGLVQGGTGELF
TRBV4-3	TRBJ2-1	ASSQFSPGQGGDNEQF
TRBV5-1	TRBJ2-1	ASSFGQGGNEQF
TRBV6-5	TRBJ1-1	ASSYQRSYTEAF
TRBV2	TRBJ2-3	ASRRTGGATDTQY
TRBV28	TRBJ2-2	ASSLRPRDTGELF
TRBV7-3	TRBJ2-3	ASSRVGGSGDTQY
TRBV6-5	TRBJ2-2	ASSGTAANTGELF
TRBV3-1/TRBV3-2	TRBJ1-4	ASSSRGGRGEKLF
TRBV4-3	TRBJ1-6	ASSRSAGTGGDNSPLH